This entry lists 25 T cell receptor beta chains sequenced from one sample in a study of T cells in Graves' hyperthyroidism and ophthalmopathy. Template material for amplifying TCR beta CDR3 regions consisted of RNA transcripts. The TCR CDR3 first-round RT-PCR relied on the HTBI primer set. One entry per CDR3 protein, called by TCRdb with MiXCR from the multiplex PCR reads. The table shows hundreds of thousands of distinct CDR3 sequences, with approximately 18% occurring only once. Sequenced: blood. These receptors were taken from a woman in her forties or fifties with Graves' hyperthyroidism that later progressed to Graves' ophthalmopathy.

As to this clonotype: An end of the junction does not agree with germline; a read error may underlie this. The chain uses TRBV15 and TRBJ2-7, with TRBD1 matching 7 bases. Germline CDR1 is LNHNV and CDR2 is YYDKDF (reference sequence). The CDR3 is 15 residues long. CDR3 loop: CATSRDITGAYGQYF. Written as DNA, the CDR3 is TGTGCCACCAGCAGAGATATCACAGGGGCATACGGGCAGTACTTC.

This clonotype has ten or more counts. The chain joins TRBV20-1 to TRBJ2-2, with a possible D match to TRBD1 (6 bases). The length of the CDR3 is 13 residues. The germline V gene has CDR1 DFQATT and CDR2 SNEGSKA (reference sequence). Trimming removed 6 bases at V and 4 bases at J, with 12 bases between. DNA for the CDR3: TGCAGTGCAACCGGACAGCTCACCGGGGAGCTGTTTTTT. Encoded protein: CSATGQLTGELFF.

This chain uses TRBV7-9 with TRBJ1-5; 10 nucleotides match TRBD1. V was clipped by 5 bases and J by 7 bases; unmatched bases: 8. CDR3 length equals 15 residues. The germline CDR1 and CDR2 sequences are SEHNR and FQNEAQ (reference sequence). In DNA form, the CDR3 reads TGTGCCAGCAGCCCAAAGGGACAGGGGTCCCAGCCCCAGCATTTT. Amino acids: CASSPKGQGSQPQHF. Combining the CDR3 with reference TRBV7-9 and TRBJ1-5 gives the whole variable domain DTGVSQNPRHKITKRGQNVTFRCDPISEHNRLYWYRQTLGQGPEFLTYFQNEAQLEKSRLLSDRFSAERPKGSFSTLEIQRTEQGDSAMYLCASSPKGQGSQPQHFGDGTRLSIL.

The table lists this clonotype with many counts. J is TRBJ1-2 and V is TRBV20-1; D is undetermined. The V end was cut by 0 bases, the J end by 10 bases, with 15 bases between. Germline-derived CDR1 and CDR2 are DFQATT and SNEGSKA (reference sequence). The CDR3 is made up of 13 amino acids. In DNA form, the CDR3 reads TGCAGTGCTAGAGATCTTGGGGTACCCGACTACACCTTC. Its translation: CSARDLGVPDYTF.

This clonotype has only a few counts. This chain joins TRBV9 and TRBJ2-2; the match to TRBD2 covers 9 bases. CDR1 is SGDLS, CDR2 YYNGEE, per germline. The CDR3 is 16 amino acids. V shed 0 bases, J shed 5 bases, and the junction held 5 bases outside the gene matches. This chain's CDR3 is CASSVGGGAGTGELFF. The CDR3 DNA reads TGTGCCAGCAGCGTAGGCGGGGGGGCAGGAACCGGGGAGCTGTTTTTT.

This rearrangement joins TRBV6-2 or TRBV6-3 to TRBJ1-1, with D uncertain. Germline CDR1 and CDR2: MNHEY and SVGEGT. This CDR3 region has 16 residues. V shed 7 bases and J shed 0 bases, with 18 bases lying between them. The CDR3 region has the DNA TGTGCCAGCACCATAGGCGGCTCATTCATGAACACTGAAGCTTTCTTT. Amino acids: CASTIGGSFMNTEAFF.

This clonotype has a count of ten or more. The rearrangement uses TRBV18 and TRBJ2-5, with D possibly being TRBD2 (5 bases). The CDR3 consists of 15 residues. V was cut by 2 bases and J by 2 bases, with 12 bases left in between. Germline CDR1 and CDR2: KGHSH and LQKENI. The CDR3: CASSPGSREQETQYF. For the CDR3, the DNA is TGTGCCAGCTCACCAGGTTCAAGGGAGCAAGAGACCCAGTACTTC.

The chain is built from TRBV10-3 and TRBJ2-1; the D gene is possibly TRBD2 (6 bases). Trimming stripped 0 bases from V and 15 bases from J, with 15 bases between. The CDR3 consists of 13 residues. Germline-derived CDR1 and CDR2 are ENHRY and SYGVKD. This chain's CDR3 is CAISESEGSCPFF. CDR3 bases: TGTGCCATCAGTGAGTCGGAGGGTAGTTGTCCGTTCTTC.

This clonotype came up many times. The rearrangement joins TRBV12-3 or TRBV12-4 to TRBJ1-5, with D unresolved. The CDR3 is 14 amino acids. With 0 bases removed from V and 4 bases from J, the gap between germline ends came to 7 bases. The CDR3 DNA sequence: TGTGCCAGCAGTTTAGCGGTGGGGAATCAGCCCCAGCATTTT. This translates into CASSLAVGNQPQHF.

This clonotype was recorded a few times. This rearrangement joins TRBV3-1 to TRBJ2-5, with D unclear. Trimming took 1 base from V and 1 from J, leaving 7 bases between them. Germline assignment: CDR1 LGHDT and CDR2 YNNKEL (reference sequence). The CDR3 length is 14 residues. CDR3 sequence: CASSQATLQETQYF. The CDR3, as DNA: TGTGCCAGCAGCCAAGCCACCCTCCAAGAGACCCAGTACTTC.

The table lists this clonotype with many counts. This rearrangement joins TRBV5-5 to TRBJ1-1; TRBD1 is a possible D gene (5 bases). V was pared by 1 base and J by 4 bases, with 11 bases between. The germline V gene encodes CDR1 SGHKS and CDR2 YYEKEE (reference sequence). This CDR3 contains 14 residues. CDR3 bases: TGTGCCAGCAGCTTGATGGGGGGGGGCACTGAAGCTTTCTTT. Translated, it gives CASSLMGGGTEAFF. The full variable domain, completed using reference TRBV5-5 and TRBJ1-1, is DAGVTQSPTHLIKTRGQQVTLRCSPISGHKSVSWYQQVLGQGPQFIFQYYEKEERGRGNFPDRFSARQFPNYSSELNVNALLLGDSALYLCASSLMGGGTEAFFGQGTRLTVV.

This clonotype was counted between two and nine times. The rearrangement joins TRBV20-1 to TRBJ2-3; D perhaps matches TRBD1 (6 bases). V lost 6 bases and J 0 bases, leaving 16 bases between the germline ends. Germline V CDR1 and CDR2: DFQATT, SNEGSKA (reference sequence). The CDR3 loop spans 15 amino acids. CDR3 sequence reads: CSAPDWTESTDTQYF. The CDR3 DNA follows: TGCAGTGCCCCGGACTGGACAGAAAGCACAGATACGCAGTATTTT.

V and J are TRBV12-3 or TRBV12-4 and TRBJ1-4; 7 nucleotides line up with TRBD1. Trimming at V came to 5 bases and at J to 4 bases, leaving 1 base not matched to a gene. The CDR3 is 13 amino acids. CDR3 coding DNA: TGTGCCAGCAGTAACAGGGGTAATGAAAAACTGTTTTTT. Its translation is CASSNRGNEKLFF.

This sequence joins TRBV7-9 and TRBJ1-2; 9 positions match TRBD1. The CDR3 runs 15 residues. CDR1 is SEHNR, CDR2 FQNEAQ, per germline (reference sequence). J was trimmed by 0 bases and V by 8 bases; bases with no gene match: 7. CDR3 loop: CASPGTGQTNYGYTF. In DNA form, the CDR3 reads TGTGCCAGCCCCGGGACAGGGCAGACTAACTATGGCTACACCTTC.

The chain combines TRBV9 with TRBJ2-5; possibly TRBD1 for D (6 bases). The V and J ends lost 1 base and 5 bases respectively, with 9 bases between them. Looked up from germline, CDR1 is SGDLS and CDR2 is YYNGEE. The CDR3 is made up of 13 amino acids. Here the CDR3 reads CASSVQGMETQYF. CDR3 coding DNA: TGTGCCAGCAGCGTACAGGGGATGGAGACCCAGTACTTC.

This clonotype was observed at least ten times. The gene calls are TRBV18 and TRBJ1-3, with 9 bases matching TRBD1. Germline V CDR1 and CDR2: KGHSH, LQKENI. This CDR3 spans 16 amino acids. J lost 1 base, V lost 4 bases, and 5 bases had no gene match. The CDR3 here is CASSRDRDLSGNTIYF. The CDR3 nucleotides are TGTGCCAGCTCACGGGACAGGGACCTATCTGGAAACACCATATATTTT.

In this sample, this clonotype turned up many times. In DNA, the CDR3 is TGTGCCAGCAGCTCACCCGACAGCTACAATGAGCAGTTCTTC. It encodes CASSSPDSYNEQFF. This sequence joins TRBV11-3 and TRBJ2-1, with D tentatively TRBD1 (5 bases). V lost 4 bases to trimming and J lost 3 bases, with 10 bases between them. The CDR3 runs to 14 residues. Germline assignment: CDR1 SGHNT and CDR2 YENEEA. Variable domain in full (rest from reference TRBV11-3 and TRBJ2-1): EAGVVQSPRYKIIEKKQPVAFWCNPISGHNTLYWYLQNLGQGPELLIRYENEEAVDDSQLPKDRFSAERLKGVDSTLKIQPAELGDSAVYLCASSSPDSYNEQFFGPGTRLTVL.

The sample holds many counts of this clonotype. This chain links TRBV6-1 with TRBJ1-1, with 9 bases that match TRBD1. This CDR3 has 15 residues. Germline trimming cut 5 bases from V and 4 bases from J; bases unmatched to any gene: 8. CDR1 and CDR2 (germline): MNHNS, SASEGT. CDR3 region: CASSPPGTGLTEAFF. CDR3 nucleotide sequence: TGTGCCAGCAGTCCTCCCGGGACAGGGCTCACTGAAGCTTTCTTT.

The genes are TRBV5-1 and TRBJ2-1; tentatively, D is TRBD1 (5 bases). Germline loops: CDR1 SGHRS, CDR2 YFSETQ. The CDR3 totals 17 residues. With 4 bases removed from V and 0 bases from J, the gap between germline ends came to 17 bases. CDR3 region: CASSQTRTINSYNEQFF. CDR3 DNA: TGCGCCAGCAGCCAGACCAGGACAATTAACTCCTACAATGAGCAGTTCTTC. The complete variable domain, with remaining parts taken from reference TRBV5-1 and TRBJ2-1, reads KAGVTQTPRYLIKTRGQQVTLSCSPISGHRSVSWYQQTPGQGLQFLFEYFSETQRNKGNFPGRFSGRQFSNSRSEMNVSTLELGDSALYLCASSQTRTINSYNEQFFGPGTRLTVL.

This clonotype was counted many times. The CDR3 nucleotides read TGTGCCAGCAGTTTAACAGGGTCGGTTAACTATGGCTACACCTTC. Translated: CASSLTGSVNYGYTF. This chain connects TRBV12-3 or TRBV12-4 to TRBJ1-2; TRBD1 is a possible D gene (6 bases). This CDR3 spans 15 amino acids. Trimming took 2 bases from V and 1 from J, leaving 11 bases between them.

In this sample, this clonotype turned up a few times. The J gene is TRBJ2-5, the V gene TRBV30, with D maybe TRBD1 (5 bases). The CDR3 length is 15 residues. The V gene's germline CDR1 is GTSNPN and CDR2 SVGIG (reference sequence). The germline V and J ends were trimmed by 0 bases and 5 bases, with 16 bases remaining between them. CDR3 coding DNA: TGTGCCTGGAGTGTACGTTGGCCCCCAGGGGAGACCCAGTACTTC. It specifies CAWSVRWPPGETQYF.

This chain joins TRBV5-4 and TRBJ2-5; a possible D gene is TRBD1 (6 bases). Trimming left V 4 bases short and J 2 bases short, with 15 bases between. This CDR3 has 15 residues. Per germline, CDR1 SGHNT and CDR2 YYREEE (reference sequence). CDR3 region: CASSQDGGSQETQYF. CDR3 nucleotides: TGTGCCAGCAGCCAAGATGGGGGCAGTCAAGAGACCCAGTACTTC.

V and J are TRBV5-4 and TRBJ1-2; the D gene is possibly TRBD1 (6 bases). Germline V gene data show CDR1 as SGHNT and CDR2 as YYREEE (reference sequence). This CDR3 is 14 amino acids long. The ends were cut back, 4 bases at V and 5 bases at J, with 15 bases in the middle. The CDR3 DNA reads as TGTGCCAGCAGCCCGGTGGGGGGGCCGTATGGCTACACCTTC. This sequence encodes CASSPVGGPYGYTF.

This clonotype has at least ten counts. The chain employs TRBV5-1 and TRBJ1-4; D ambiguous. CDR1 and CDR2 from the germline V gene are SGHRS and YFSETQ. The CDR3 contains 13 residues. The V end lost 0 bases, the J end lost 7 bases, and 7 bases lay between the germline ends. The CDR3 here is CASSLEVREKLFF. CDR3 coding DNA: TGCGCCAGCAGCTTGGAGGTCCGTGAAAAACTGTTTTTT.

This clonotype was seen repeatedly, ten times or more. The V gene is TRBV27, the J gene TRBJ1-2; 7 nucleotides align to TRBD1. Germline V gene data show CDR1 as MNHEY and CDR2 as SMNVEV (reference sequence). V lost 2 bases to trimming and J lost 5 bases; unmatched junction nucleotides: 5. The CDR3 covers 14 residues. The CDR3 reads CASSLQGEGYGYTF. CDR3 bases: TGTGCCAGCAGTTTACAGGGGGAGGGGTATGGCTACACCTTC.